A selection of T cell receptor beta chains follows, all from one sample in a study of blood T cell repertoires in COVID-19. Sequenced by immunoSEQ multiplex PCR; TCRdb stores in-frame clones only, minus some. The sample holds hundreds of thousands of clones, around 84% seen once. Sequencing was carried out using PBMCs or T cells enriched from blood (not recorded which). All receptors come from a woman between 50 and 59 years old who had recovered from COVID-19. The CDR3 runs from the conserved cysteine through the conserved F or W. Fields, in order: CDR3 DNA, CDR3 protein, clone size, V gene, J gene, D gene. The D gene is left open where the match is weak. Size is stated for part of the rows, as once, few or many counts, or as a class when the clone is expanded.

TGTGCCAGCAGCTTCAGGGGAGCCCCGATCAACACTGAAGCTTTCTTT,CASSFRGAPINTEAFF,-,TRBV7-2,TRBJ1-1,-
TGTGCCAGCTCTCCCGGGACTAGTGGAAACACCATATATTTT,CASSPGTSGNTIYF,-,TRBV18,TRBJ1-3,-
TGTGCCAGCAGCGAGGGACAAAGCACAGATACGCAGTATTTT,CASSEGQSTDTQYF,-,TRBV9,TRBJ2-3,-
TGTGCCAGCGCCGTAGGAGGGAAAAATGAGCAGTTCTTC,CASAVGGKNEQFF,once,TRBV28,TRBJ2-1,-
TGTGCCAGCAACGTAGGGGGGGGCTGGTACTTC,CASNVGGGWYF,-,TRBV28,TRBJ2-5,-
TGTGCCAGCAGCAAAGGACAGGGGATTAGCCGCTCTGAGCAGTACTTC,CASSKGQGISRSEQYF,-,TRBV11-2,TRBJ2-7,TRBD1
TGTGCCATCAGTAGCGACTACAGGGGGTCTGGAAACACCATATATTTT,CAISSDYRGSGNTIYF,-,TRBV10-3,TRBJ1-3,TRBD1
TGTGCCAGCGGCCGTCCAGCTAGCGGGAGAATCCATGAGCAGTTCTTC,CASGRPASGRIHEQFF,-,TRBV28,TRBJ2-1,TRBD2
TGTGCCAGCCGCCCGACAGGGCGCACTGAAGCTTTCTTT,CASRPTGRTEAFF,-,TRBV28,TRBJ1-1,TRBD1
TGTGCCAGCAGTGGACAGGACCGGATCAATAATGAAAAACTGTTTTTT,CASSGQDRINNEKLFF,few,TRBV2,TRBJ1-4,-
TGTGCCAGCTCAAATCGTCGGGGACAAGTAAGCAATGAGCAGTTCTTC,CASSNRRGQVSNEQFF,-,TRBV27,TRBJ2-1,-
TGCGCCAGCAGCTCGGGACAGGACTCCTATGGCTACACCTTC,CASSSGQDSYGYTF,-,TRBV5-1,TRBJ1-2,TRBD1
TGTGCCAGCAGCTTAGGTCCGGGACAGGGATCCTATGGCTACACCTTC,CASSLGPGQGSYGYTF,once,TRBV7-2,TRBJ1-2,TRBD1
TGTGCTAGTGGTCCCGGGACTAGCGGGACCAACACCGGGGAGCTGTTTTTT,CASGPGTSGTNTGELFF,-,TRBV12-5,TRBJ2-2,TRBD2
TGTGCCACCAGCAGAGATCGCTTAGATCAGCCCCAGCATTTT,CATSRDRLDQPQHF,-,TRBV15,TRBJ1-5,-
TGTGCCAGCAGTTACAGGGACTTCTCCTACGAGCAGTACTTC,CASSYRDFSYEQYF,few,TRBV6-7,TRBJ2-7,-
TGTGCCAGCCTTCGGCGTGACAGGGCTGGGGCCAACGTCCTGACTTTC,CASLRRDRAGANVLTF,-,TRBV6-6,TRBJ2-6,TRBD1
TGTGCCAGCAGTTACTCTAGACAGGCATATGGCTACACCTTC,CASSYSRQAYGYTF,-,TRBV6-5,TRBJ1-2,-
TGTGCCAGCAGTTTATACAGCCTTACCCTTAGCACAGATACGCAGTATTTT,CASSLYSLTLSTDTQYF,once,TRBV27,TRBJ2-3,-
TGTGCCAGCCGACGGGAGGCTTACAATGAGCAGTTCTTC,CASRREAYNEQFF,-,TRBV2,TRBJ2-1,TRBD2
TGTGCCAGCAGCCAAGATCCTGGGACATACGAGCAGTACTTC,CASSQDPGTYEQYF,few,TRBV3-1/TRBV3-2,TRBJ2-7,-
TGTGCCAGCAGCGTAGCGCAGGGTCATGGTGAAGCTTTCTTT,CASSVAQGHGEAFF,-,TRBV9,TRBJ1-1,-
TGTGCCGCCGAGGACTCAAACACAGATACGCAGTATTTT,CAAEDSNTDTQYF,-,TRBV24-1,TRBJ2-3,-
TGTGCCAGCAGCTTAGGGCTGCTTAAGAGCAATCAGCCCCAGCATTTT,CASSLGLLKSNQPQHF,-,TRBV7-2,TRBJ1-5,-
TGCGCCAGCAGCACATCAGACAGGGTAATAGATACGCAGTATTTT,CASSTSDRVIDTQYF,-,TRBV5-1,TRBJ2-3,TRBD1
TGTGCCACCGGGGGGACTAGCGGGAGTTTTTCAGATACGCAGTATTTT,CATGGTSGSFSDTQYF,few,TRBV24-1,TRBJ2-3,TRBD2
TGTGCCAGCAGTGAAGTATGGACGGGATCGTTTTGGGCTGGGGCCAACGTCCTGACTTTC,CASSEVWTGSFWAGANVLTF,-,TRBV2,TRBJ2-6,-
TGTGCCAGCAGTTTACAGGAGGCAATTTCACCCCTCCACTTT,CASSLQEAISPLHF,-,TRBV27,TRBJ1-6,-
TGTGCCAGTAGTCCGCGACTGGGGAACACCGGGGAGCTGTTTTTT,CASSPRLGNTGELFF,-,TRBV19,TRBJ2-2,-